This T cell receptor (beta chain) stems from a study of tumor and adjacent non-tumor tissue in lung cancer. Study context: There were 12 adenocarcinoma, a couple of squamous cell carcinoma and 1 small cell lung cancer cases.

J gave up 4 bases and V 7 bases, and 6 bases lay outside the gene matches. The CDR3 extends over 14 amino acids. TCRbeta libraries were built with three rounds of nested PCR, modified from ARM-PCR. TCRdb recomputed calls from the multiplex PCR reads with MiXCR, one row per CDR3 protein. Of 200,000 to 250,000 distinct CDR3 sequences in the sample, 70% to 75% were seen once. The template was RNA from unsorted bulk tissue. A remark on this clonotype: Its antigen remains unidentified. This CDR3 fails to terminate in the conserved phenylalanine or tryptophan, so it likely reflects a read error.

Broader study findings: Tumor TCR diversity, when higher, was linked to shorter survival. TCR diversity was significantly greater in tumor than normal lung tissue. Tumor repertoires had a smaller top 100 clone share than normal lung.

The receptor was derived from a man aged 55-75 years with non-small cell lung cancer. The specimen was lung tumor tissue. The chain is built from TRBV12-3 or TRBV12-4 and TRBJ2-3; TRBD2 matches at 9 bases. The CDR3 spells CASIPSGIPDTQYS. The CDR3 DNA is TGTGCCAGCATTCCTAGCGGGATACCAGATACGCAGTATTCT.